This T cell receptor beta chain was captured by sequencing in a study of identical twins. This clonotype has a handful of counts. Its antigen is unknown. Every donor was a healthy Caucasian. Template switching introduced a universal primer site, and the cDNA bore unique molecular identifiers. Each CDR3 protein is one row after TCRdb ran MiXCR on the 5' RACE reads. This table has 400,000 to 650,000 distinct CDR3 sequences, around 20% appearing once. Germline-derived CDR1 and CDR2 are SQVTM and ANQGSEA. The CDR3 extends over 16 amino acids. The J segment lost 0 bases and the V segment lost 7 bases, leaving 13 bases of the junction unmatched. Study results and limitations: Within cord blood, abundant beta clonotypes carried fewer insertions, but memory repertoires showed no such trend. With beta out-of-frame sequences, excess sharing by twins was weaker.

This same sample was also taken into another study, of T cells expressing NK-cell markers.

The TCR sequence derives from a young woman in good health. Sequencing was done on a sample of CD4+ T cells sorted from blood. The chain employs TRBV29-1 and TRBJ2-7; 9 positions match TRBD1. CDR3 region: CSAGTGLRGLSYEQYF. The CDR3 nucleotides are TGCAGCGCCGGGACAGGGCTTAGGGGGCTCTCCTACGAGCAGTACTTC.